Only one count was recorded for the clone carrying this TCR beta chain. Antigen: not known. These data originate in a study of blood T cells in healthy people across ages. About the study: About one barcoded beta molecule per two T cells was the capture yield of template switching.

Study findings and constraints: Investigators viewed diversity estimates from one million T cells as underestimates, the study reported.

PCR was performed a second time for about 7 to 12 cycles using a sample-barcoded 5' primer and a J-beta primer mix. Every sample produced at least 2.5 million CDR3-containing paired-end reads. One entry per CDR3 protein, called by TCRdb with MiXCR from the 5' RACE reads. The sample lists 660,000 or so distinct CDR3 sequences; roughly three fifths were seen once. Staff drew around 10 milliliters of peripheral blood from each donor. CDR1 is LGHNA, CDR2 YNFKEQ, per germline. V lost 5 bases and J lost 2, with 15 bases in between. The CDR3 has 15 residues. The rearrangement joins TRBV4-2 to TRBJ2-5; tentatively, D is TRBD2 (7 bases). Sequencing was carried out using blood. The clonotype was recovered from a man aged 60 to 75 in good health. The CDR3 DNA reads TGTGCCAGCAGCACCGCGGGGGCCCAGCAAGAGACCCAGTACTTC. It translates to CASSTAGAQQETQYF.